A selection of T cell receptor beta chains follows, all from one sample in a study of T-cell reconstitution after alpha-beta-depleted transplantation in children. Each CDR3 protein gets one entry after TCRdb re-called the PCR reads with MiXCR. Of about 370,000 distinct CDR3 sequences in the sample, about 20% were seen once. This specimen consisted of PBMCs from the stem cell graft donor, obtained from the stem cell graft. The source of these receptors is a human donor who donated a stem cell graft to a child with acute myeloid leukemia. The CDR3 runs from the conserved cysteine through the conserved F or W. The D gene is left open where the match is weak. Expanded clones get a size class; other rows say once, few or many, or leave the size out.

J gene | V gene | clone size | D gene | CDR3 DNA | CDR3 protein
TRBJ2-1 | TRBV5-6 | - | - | TGTGCCAGCAGCTTGGGGGACCATGAGCAGTTCTTC | CASSLGDHEQFF
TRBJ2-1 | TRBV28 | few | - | TGTGCCAGCAGTTCGATCGGGATTTATCAGTTCTTC | CASSSIGIYQFF
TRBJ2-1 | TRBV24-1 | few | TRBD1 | TGTGCCACCAGTGACCAAACGACAGGGATGCAGTTCTTC | CATSDQTTGMQFF
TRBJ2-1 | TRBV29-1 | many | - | TGCAGCGTTCCCTCCGGCCCTAGCTCCTACAATGAGCAGTTCTTC | CSVPSGPSSYNEQFF
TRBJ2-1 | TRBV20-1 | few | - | TGCAGTGCTACCTCCTTGGGGCGCAGTGTACTGGAAATGGGGCCTGGGTACAATGAGCAGTTCTTC | CSATSLGRSVLEMGPGYNEQFF
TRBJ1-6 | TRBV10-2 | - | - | TGCGCCAGCAGTGAGATCAATTCACCCCTCCACTTT | CASSEINSPLHF
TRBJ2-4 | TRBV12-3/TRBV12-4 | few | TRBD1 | TGTGCCAGCAGTTTAGGGACAGGGGCCAAAAACATTCAGTACTTC | CASSLGTGAKNIQYF
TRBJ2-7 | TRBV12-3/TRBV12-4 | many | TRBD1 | TGTGCCAGCAGTCGGACAGGAACCTACGAGCAGTACTTC | CASSRTGTYEQYF
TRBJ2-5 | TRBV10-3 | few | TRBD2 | TGTGCCGTGGGGACTAGCGGGAGGGAGACCCAGTACTTC | CAVGTSGRETQYF
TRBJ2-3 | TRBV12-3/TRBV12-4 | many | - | TGTGCCAGCAGTTTAGATGGTAGTCACACAGATACGCAGTATTTT | CASSLDGSHTDTQYF
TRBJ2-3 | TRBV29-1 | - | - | TGCAGCGTTGAACGCGCCCTAGGGGCAGATACGCAGTATTTT | CSVERALGADTQYF
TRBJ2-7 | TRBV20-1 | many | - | TGCAGTGCCTCCTTTGACGAGAGTAGCGAGCAGTACTTC | CSASFDESSEQYF
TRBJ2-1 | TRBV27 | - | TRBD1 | TGTGCCAGCACCCAAATTGGTGGCAGGGGGTCCCTCAATGAGCAGTTCTTC | CASTQIGGRGSLNEQFF
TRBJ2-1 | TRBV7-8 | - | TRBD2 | TGTGCCAGCAAATGGCGCCTAGCGGGAGAAAGCGAGCAGTTCTTC | CASKWRLAGESEQFF
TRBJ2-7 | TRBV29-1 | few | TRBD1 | TGCAGCGTTGGGGTTACAGGGGCCCCCTACGAGCAGTACTTC | CSVGVTGAPYEQYF
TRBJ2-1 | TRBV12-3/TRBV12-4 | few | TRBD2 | TGTGCCAGCAGCAAACTAGCGGGAGTTTTCAATGAGCAGTTCTTC | CASSKLAGVFNEQFF
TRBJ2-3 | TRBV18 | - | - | TGTGCCAGCTCACCAATAGCGGAAAGCACAGATACGCAGTATTTT | CASSPIAESTDTQYF
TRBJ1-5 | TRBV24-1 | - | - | TGTGCCACCAGTGATTTGAAGGGTACGCCCCAGCATTTT | CATSDLKGTPQHF
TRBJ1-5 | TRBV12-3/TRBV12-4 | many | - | TGTGCCAGTAAGCTTATCGGCAATCAGCCCCAGCATTTT | CASKLIGNQPQHF
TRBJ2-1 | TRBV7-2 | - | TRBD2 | TGTGCCAGCAGCTTAGGACTAGCGGGAAAAAATGAGCAGTTCTTC | CASSLGLAGKNEQFF
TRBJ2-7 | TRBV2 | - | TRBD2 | TGTGCCAGCAGGGGACTAGCGGGATCTGCCGAGCAGTACTTC | CASRGLAGSAEQYF
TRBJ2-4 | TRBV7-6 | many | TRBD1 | TGTGCCAGCAGCCCCCAGACAGGGAACGCCAAAAACATTCAGTACTTC | CASSPQTGNAKNIQYF
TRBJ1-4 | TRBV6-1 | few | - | TGTGCCAGCAGACGTTTCCTACAGGGAGAAAAACTGTTTTTT | CASRRFLQGEKLFF
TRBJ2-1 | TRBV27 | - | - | TGTGCCAGCAGTCCAACGGGGGGCGGGACCTACAATGAGCAGTTCTTC | CASSPTGGGTYNEQFF
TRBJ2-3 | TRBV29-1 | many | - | TGCAGCGTAAAGCGCCGGGACTTACCTACAGATACGCAGTATTTT | CSVKRRDLPTDTQYF
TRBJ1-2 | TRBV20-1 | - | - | TGCAGTTCTTGGGATGGCTATGGCTACACCTTC | CSSWDGYGYTF